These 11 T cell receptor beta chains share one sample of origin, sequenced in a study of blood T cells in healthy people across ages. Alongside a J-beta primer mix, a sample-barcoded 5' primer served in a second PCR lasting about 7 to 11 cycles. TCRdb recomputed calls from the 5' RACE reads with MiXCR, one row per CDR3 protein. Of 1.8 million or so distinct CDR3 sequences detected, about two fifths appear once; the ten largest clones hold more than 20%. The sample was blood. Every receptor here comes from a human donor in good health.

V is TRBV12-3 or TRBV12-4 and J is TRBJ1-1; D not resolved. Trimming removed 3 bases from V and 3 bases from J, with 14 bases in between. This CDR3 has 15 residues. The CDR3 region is CASSFKAGRDTEAFF. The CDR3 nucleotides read TGTGCCAGCAGTTTTAAGGCAGGTCGAGACACTGAAGCTTTCTTT.

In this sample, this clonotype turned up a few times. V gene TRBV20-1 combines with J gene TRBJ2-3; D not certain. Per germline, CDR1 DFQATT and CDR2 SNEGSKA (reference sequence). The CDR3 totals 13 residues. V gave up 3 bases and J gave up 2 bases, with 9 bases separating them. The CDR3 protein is CSARYPSTDTQYF. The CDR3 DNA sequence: TGCAGTGCTAGGTATCCATCCACAGATACGCAGTATTTT.

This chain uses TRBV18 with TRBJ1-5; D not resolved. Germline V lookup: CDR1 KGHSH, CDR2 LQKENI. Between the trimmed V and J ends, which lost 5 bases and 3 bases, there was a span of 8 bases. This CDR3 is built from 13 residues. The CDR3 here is CASSGVDNQPQHF. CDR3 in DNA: TGTGCCAGCTCAGGGGTGGACAATCAGCCCCAGCATTTT.

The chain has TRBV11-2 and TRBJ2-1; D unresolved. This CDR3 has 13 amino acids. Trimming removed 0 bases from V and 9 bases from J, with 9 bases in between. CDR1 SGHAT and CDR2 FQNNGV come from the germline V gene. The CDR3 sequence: CASSLDLGSEQFF. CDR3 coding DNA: TGTGCCAGCAGCTTAGACCTGGGCAGTGAGCAGTTCTTC.

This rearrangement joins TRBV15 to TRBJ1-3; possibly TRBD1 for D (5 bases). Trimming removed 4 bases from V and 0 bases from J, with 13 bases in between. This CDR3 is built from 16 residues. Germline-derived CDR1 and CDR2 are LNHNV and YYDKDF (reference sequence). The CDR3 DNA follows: TGTGCCACCAGCAACCCGGGACGGCGCTCTGGAAACACCATATATTTT. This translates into CATSNPGRRSGNTIYF.

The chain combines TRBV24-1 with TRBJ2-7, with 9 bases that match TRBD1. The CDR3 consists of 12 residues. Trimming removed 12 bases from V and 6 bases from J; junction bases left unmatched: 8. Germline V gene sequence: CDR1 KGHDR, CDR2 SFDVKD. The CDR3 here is CAARGTGREQYF. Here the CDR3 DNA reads TGTGCCGCCCGAGGGACAGGGCGCGAGCAGTACTTC.

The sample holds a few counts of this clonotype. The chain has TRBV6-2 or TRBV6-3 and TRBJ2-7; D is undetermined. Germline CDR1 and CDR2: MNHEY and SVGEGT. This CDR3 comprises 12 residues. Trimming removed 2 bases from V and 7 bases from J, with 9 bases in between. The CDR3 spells CASSYPAQEQYF. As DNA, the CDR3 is TGTGCCAGCAGTTACCCTGCCCAGGAGCAGTACTTC.

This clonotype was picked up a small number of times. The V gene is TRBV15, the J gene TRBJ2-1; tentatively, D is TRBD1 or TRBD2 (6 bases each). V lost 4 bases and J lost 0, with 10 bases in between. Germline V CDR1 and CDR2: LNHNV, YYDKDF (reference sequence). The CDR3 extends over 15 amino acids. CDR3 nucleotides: TGTGCCACCAGCACGGGGGCCAGCTCCTACAATGAGCAGTTCTTC. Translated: CATSTGASSYNEQFF.

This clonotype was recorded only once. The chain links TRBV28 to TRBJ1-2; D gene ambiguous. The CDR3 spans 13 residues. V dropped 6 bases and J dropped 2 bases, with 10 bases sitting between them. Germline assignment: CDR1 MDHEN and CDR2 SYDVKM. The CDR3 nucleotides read TGTGCCAGCAGGCCTTTGGGGAACTATGGCTACACCTTC. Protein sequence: CASRPLGNYGYTF.

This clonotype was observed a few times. The CDR3 sequence: CASSLGGRGVFGYTF. The CDR3 region has the DNA TGTGCCAGCAGCTTAGGGGGCAGGGGTGTATTTGGCTACACCTTC. The chain uses TRBV7-2 and TRBJ1-2, with a possible D match to TRBD1 (6 bases). The CDR3 spans 15 residues. The V gene's germline CDR1 is SGHTA and CDR2 FQGNSA. The germline V and J ends were trimmed by 1 base and 7 bases, with 16 bases remaining between them.

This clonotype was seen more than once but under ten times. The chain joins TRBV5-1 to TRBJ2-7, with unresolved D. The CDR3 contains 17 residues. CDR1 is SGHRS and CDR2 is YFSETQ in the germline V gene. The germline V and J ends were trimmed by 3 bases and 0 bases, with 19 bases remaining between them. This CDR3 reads CASSSQPTELFSYEQYF. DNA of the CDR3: TGCGCCAGCAGCTCCCAACCGACTGAACTCTTCTCCTACGAGCAGTACTTC.